This TCR beta chain was profiled in a study of tumor-infiltrating lymphocytes in primary liver carcinoma. The tissue used was unsorted bulk material of roughly 17-34 mg. RNA and DNA were co-extracted from it with the AllPrep DNA/RNA mini kit. Primary liver carcinomas in the patients were surgically resected. Findings of the study overall: Tumors reached a significantly greater top-250-clone fraction than blood did (p = 0.039).

Points on this clonotype: As yet, its antigen is unknown. One end of the junction is discordant with germline, which a read error may explain.

The CDR3 is made up of 12 amino acids. Germline CDR1 SGHDT, CDR2 YYEEEE. The input was 500 ng total RNA; TCR beta cDNA was made from it with a constant-region primer. Libraries of TCR beta came from three nested multiplex PCR rounds with slightly modified ARM-PCR. TRBV1-TRBV30 forward primers and a C-beta reverse primer were used in the first two PCR rounds, which each ran for around 11 cycles. One entry per CDR3 protein results from TCRdb running MiXCR on the multiplex PCR reads. The sample comprises under 25,000 distinct CDR3 sequences, approximately 80% of which are singletons, and more than 30% rests with the top ten.

V is TRBV5-6 and J is TRBJ1-1; D gene unclear. The receptor was derived from a woman in her 30s with primary liver carcinoma and hepatitis B virus infection. Sequenced input: liver tumor tissue from sampling region 5. Sample subset: tumor region T5, tumor centre. The DNA of the CDR3 is TGTGCCAACGGGCGTGAGGTCACTGAAGCTTTTTTT. Its translation is CANGREVTEAFF.